This T cell receptor (beta chain) is from a study of T cell repertoires in cytomegalovirus infection. Study context: Selected CMV epitopes included recently identified HLA-C-restricted ones as well as well-studied HLA-B-restricted ones.

This clonotype was counted only a few times. What it binds is not known. TCRdb redid the calling of the reads with MiXCR, one entry per CDR3 protein. This table holds about half a million distinct CDR3 sequences, under 55% found once. Per germline, CDR1 SEHNR and CDR2 FQNEAQ (reference sequence). This CDR3 comprises 18 residues. Unmatched junction bases numbered 14, after V lost 7 bases and J lost 0 bases. The sample in question was cultured PBMCs, obtained from culture after CMV antigen stimulation. The receptor was isolated from a human donor in good health (CMV status not recorded). Some clones in this sample may be carry-over from other donors' samples. This chain uses TRBV7-9 with TRBJ2-7; 11 nucleotides agree with TRBD2. The CDR3 bases are TGTGCCAGCACCGTAGCGGGAGGGCCAACTACCTACTCCTACGAGCAGTACTTC. Its translation: CASTVAGGPTTYSYEQYF. The whole variable domain, filled in from reference TRBV7-9 and TRBJ2-7, reads DTGVSQNPRHKITKRGQNVTFRCDPISEHNRLYWYRQTLGQGPEFLTYFQNEAQLEKSRLLSDRFSAERPKGSFSTLEIQRTEQGDSAMYLCASTVAGGPTTYSYEQYFGPGTRLTVT.